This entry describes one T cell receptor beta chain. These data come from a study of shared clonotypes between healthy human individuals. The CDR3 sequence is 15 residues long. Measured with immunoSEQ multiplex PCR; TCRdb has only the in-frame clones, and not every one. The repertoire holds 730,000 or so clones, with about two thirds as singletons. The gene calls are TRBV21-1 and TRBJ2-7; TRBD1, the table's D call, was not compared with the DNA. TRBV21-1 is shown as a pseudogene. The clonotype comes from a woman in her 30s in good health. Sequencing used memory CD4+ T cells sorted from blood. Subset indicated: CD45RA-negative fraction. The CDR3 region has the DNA TGTGCCAGCAGCATTGCCCGGGACAGGGGAGGCGAGCAGTACTTC. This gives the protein CASSIARDRGGEQYF.